Each of the 7 T cell receptor beta chains below was sequenced from the same sample in a study of cytomegalovirus exposure and HLA in healthy donors. Primers: 60 Vbeta forward and 13 Jbeta reverse. Here immunoSEQ multiplex PCR was the method, and the copy in TCRdb shows in-frame clones only, minus some. The sample holds around 160,000 clones, approximately 71% seen once. Sequencing used PBMCs. The receptors stem from a man aged 50-59 years in good health and CMV-seronegative.

This sequence joins TRBV11-2 and TRBJ2-5; 7 nucleotides agree with TRBD1. Germline CDR1 SGHAT, CDR2 FQNNGV. Trimming took 5 bases from V and 3 from J; bases not matched to a gene: 6. The CDR3 has 14 residues. The DNA for the CDR3 is TGTGCCAGCAGCCCGACAGGGTTTGAAGAGACCCAGTACTTC. Translating it yields CASSPTGFEETQYF.

CDR3 amino acids: CASSRAGGDRRADTQYF. Here the CDR3 DNA reads TGTGCCAGCAGCAGGGCAGGGGGCGACCGGAGGGCAGATACGCAGTATTTT. The chain couples TRBV9 to TRBJ2-3; 8 nucleotides line up with TRBD1. The CDR3 is 17 residues long. CDR1 and CDR2 (germline): SGDLS, YYNGEE. With V trimmed by 4 bases and J by 4 bases, 14 bases remained unmatched. The full variable domain, in which reference TRBV9 and TRBJ2-3 provide the parts outside the CDR3, is DSGVTQTPKHLITATGQRVTLRCSPRSGDLSVYWYQQSLDQGLQFLIQYYNGEERAKGNILERFSAQQFPDLHSELNLSSLELGDSALYFCASSRAGGDRRADTQYFGPGTRLTVL.

This chain links TRBV19 with TRBJ2-1; 7 bases line up with TRBD1. CDR1 and CDR2 (germline): LNHDA, SQIVND (reference sequence). With 3 bases clipped from V and 4 bases from J, the junction kept 6 bases outside the gene matches. This CDR3 spans 15 amino acids. This CDR3 reads CASSIGQGVYNEQFF. In nucleotides, the CDR3 is TGTGCCAGTAGTATTGGGCAGGGGGTTTACAATGAGCAGTTCTTC.

This clone was found a few times. This rearrangement joins TRBV7-6 to TRBJ2-1, with 8 bases matching TRBD2. V was pared by 3 bases and J by 9 bases, with 1 base of the junction left unmatched. The CDR3 sequence is 12 residues long. Germline V gene data show CDR1 as SGHVS and CDR2 as FNYEAQ. CDR3 sequence (DNA): TGTGCCAGCAGCTTTCTAGCGGGTGAGCAGTTCTTC. Translation: CASSFLAGEQFF.

The chain carries TRBV5-6 and TRBJ2-2; 13 nucleotides match TRBD2. CDR1 and CDR2 (germline): SGHDT, YYEEEE. The CDR3 runs to 16 residues. The junction had 5 bases not matched to a gene; V was cut back by 3 bases and J by 6 bases. The CDR3 DNA is TGTGCCAGCAGCTGGGGGACTAGCGGGGAGGCCGGGGAGCTGTTTTTT. This sequence encodes CASSWGTSGEAGELFF. Supplemented by reference TRBV5-6 and TRBJ2-2, the full variable domain reads DAGVTQSPTHLIKTRGQQVTLRCSPKSGHDTVSWYQQALGQGPQFIFQYYEEEERQRGNFPDRFSGHQFPNYSSELNVNALLLGDSALYLCASSWGTSGEAGELFFGEGSRLTVL.

The V call is TRBV13, the J call TRBJ2-7, with D tentatively TRBD1 (5 bases). The CDR3 extends over 14 amino acids. V was clipped by 5 bases and J by 1 base, with 12 bases between them. Germline V CDR1 and CDR2: PRHDT, FYEKMQ (reference sequence). CDR3 DNA sequence: TGTGCCAGCAGCCGTAGGACAAGTTCCTACGAGCAGTACTTC. The encoded protein is CASSRRTSSYEQYF. Filled out from reference TRBV13 and TRBJ2-7, the complete variable domain reads AAGVIQSPRHLIKEKRETATLKCYPIPRHDTVYWYQQGPGQDPQFLISFYEKMQSDKGSIPDRFSAQQFSDYHSELNMSSLELGDSALYFCASSRRTSSYEQYFGPGTRLTVT.

This clone was counted a few times. This chain connects TRBV7-9 to TRBJ2-6; 9 bases line up with TRBD1. The V segment lost 6 bases and the J segment 0 bases; nucleotides outside the gene matches: 6. Germline V CDR1 and CDR2: SEHNR, FQNEAQ (reference sequence). The CDR3 is 17 residues long. The CDR3 nucleotides read TGTGCCAGCAGGAGGGACAGGGACTTCTCTGGGGCCAACGTCCTGACTTTC. Translating it yields CASRRDRDFSGANVLTF.